A single sample gave rise to the 12 T cell receptor beta chains below, sequenced in a study of blood T cell repertoires in COVID-19. Libraries were prepared by immunoSEQ multiplex PCR; TCRdb keeps only in-frame clonotypes and omits some of them. The table lists around 240,000 clones, around 83% of them singletons. The sample consisted of peripheral blood. The receptor set was obtained from a woman in her forties who had recovered from COVID-19.

This clone has more than one count but fewer than ten. V gene TRBV29-1 combines with J gene TRBJ2-5; TRBD2 might be the D (6 bases). Per the germline V gene, CDR1 is SQVTM and CDR2 is ANQGSEA. This CDR3 is built from 14 residues. V was clipped by 3 bases and J by 0 bases, with 11 bases between them. CDR3 sequence: CSVDRWGDQETQYF. The CDR3 nucleotides are TGCAGCGTTGATAGGTGGGGGGACCAAGAGACCCAGTACTTC. The variable domain in full, with the rest retrieved from reference TRBV29-1 and TRBJ2-5, is SAVISQKPSRDICQRGTSLTIQCQVDSQVTMMFWYRQQPGQSLTLIATANQGSEATYESGFVIDKFPISRPNLTFSTLTVSNMSPEDSSIYLCSVDRWGDQETQYFGPGTRLLVL.

CDR3 coding DNA: TGTGCCAGCAGCTTAGGATTAGCGAGCACAGATACGCAGTATTTT. This codes for CASSLGLASTDTQYF. The chain recombines TRBV7-8 with TRBJ2-3; possible D gene TRBD2, 5 bases. Germline CDR1 is SGHVS and CDR2 is FQNEAQ. V was pared by 1 base and J by 0 bases, with 8 bases between. CDR3 length: 15 residues.

This chain joins TRBV6-2 or TRBV6-3 and TRBJ2-7, with 9 nucleotides matching TRBD2. Germline CDR1 and CDR2: MNHEY and SVGEGT. This CDR3 contains 15 residues. The ends lost 0 bases at V and 3 bases at J; junction bases unmatched: 3. Written as DNA, the CDR3 is TGTGCCAGCAGTTACTCGCGGGGGGGCCTCTACGAGCAGTACTTC. As protein: CASSYSRGGLYEQYF.

This rearrangement joins TRBV6-5 to TRBJ1-2; D may be TRBD1 (5 bases). Germline CDR1 is MNHEY and CDR2 is SVGAGI. The CDR3 runs 15 residues. Trimming pared 2 bases from V and 5 bases from J, leaving 15 bases between. CDR3 sequence (DNA): TGTGCCAGCAGTTACCGACAGACGGGAGATTATGGCTACACCTTC. Its protein product is CASSYRQTGDYGYTF.

The J gene is TRBJ2-7, the V gene TRBV3-1 (or the pseudogene TRBV3-2), with TRBD2 identical over 10 bases. The CDR3 spans 14 residues. Germline loops: CDR1 LGHDT, CDR2 YNNKEL (reference sequence). V trimming: 4 bases; J trimming: 3 bases; junction bases outside the gene matches: 3. CDR3 nucleotides: TGTGCCAGCAGCCTAGGACTAGCGGTCTACGAGCAGTACTTC. This translates into CASSLGLAVYEQYF.

This clone appeared a few times. The V gene is TRBV11-3, the J gene TRBJ2-1, with D maybe TRBD2 (6 bases). The CDR3 runs to 16 residues. Germline values: CDR1 SGHNT, CDR2 YENEEA. V was pared by 2 bases and J by 3 bases, with 14 bases between. CDR3 protein: CASSLMSGEFYNEQFF. The CDR3 DNA sequence: TGTGCCAGCAGCTTAATGTCGGGGGAATTCTACAATGAGCAGTTCTTC.

This clone has at least ten counts. The chain employs TRBV19 and TRBJ2-3, with D possibly matching TRBD2 (6 bases). Per germline, CDR1 LNHDA and CDR2 SQIVND (reference sequence). This CDR3 comprises 14 residues. Trimming removed 4 bases at V and 1 base at J, with 9 bases between. The CDR3 loop reads CASSTGVGTDTQYF. In DNA form, the CDR3 reads TGTGCCAGTAGTACGGGGGTGGGCACAGATACGCAGTATTTT.

The sample holds a few counts of this clone. The chain employs TRBV25-1 and TRBJ2-7; D is unresolved. The germline V and J ends were trimmed by 6 bases and 0 bases, with 18 bases remaining between them. The germline V gene encodes CDR1 MGHDK and CDR2 SYGVNS. The CDR3 totals 16 residues. The CDR3 is CASSPLGGPRSYEQYF. DNA for the CDR3: TGTGCCAGCAGCCCCCTCGGTGGGCCCCGCTCCTACGAGCAGTACTTC.

The rearrangement uses TRBV5-8 and TRBJ1-1, with D possibly TRBD1 on 5 matching bases. The CDR3 consists of 13 residues. The germline V gene has CDR1 SGHTS and CDR2 YDEGEE. Trimming shortened V by 2 bases and J by 7 bases, and 12 bases separated the two germline ends. DNA for the CDR3: TGTGCCAGCAGCTTACGGGGGAGTGTTGAAGCTTTCTTT. Its translation: CASSLRGSVEAFF. Combining the CDR3 with reference TRBV5-8 and TRBJ1-1 gives the whole variable domain EAGVTQSPTHLIKTRGQQATLRCSPISGHTSVYWYQQALGLGLQFLLWYDEGEERNRGNFPPRFSGRQFPNYSSELNVNALELEDSALYLCASSLRGSVEAFFGQGTRLTVV.

This rearrangement joins TRBV5-1 to TRBJ1-1, with TRBD1 matching 7 bases. Germline assignment: CDR1 SGHRS and CDR2 YFSETQ. The CDR3 totals 13 residues. V gave up 4 bases and J gave up 8 bases; unmatched junction bases: 8. CDR3 DNA: TGCGCCAGCAGCGTCGGGACAGCCAAAGAAGCTTTCTTT. Translated: CASSVGTAKEAFF.

Comments on this clone: This sample also contains other DNA sequences that code for the same CDR3. J is TRBJ1-1 and V is TRBV9; a possible D gene is TRBD1 (5 bases). Trimming took 2 bases from V and 2 from J, leaving 7 bases between them. Germline CDR1 and CDR2: SGDLS and YYNGEE. The CDR3 sequence is 13 residues long. CDR3 bases: TGTGCCAGCAGCGTCACAGGAAACACTGAAGCTTTCTTT. Translated, it gives CASSVTGNTEAFF. Using reference TRBV9 and TRBJ1-1 for the parts outside the CDR3, the full variable domain is DSGVTQTPKHLITATGQRVTLRCSPRSGDLSVYWYQQSLDQGLQFLIQYYNGEERAKGNILERFSAQQFPDLHSELNLSSLELGDSALYFCASSVTGNTEAFFGQGTRLTVV.

This clone was seen more than once but under ten times. V and J are TRBV3-1 (or the pseudogene TRBV3-2) and TRBJ1-2, with D tentatively TRBD1 (6 bases). The CDR3 loop spans 14 amino acids. Germline CDR1 reads LGHDT; CDR2 reads YNNKEL (reference sequence). Trimming cost V 1 base and J 0 bases, with 6 bases left between them. The CDR3 DNA follows: TGTGCCAGCAGCCAAGGGACAGCTAACTATGGCTACACCTTC. This gives the protein CASSQGTANYGYTF.